This T cell receptor beta chain was retrieved from a study of OX40 agonist ivuxolimab in advanced cancers. Assay used: immunoSEQ multiplex PCR; TCRdb lists only in-frame clones, some missing. The sample lists about 65,000 clones; about 90% were seen once. V lost 2 bases, J lost 7 bases, and 19 bases lay in between. The germline gives CDR1 SGHTS, CDR2 YDEGEE. CDR3 length: 16 residues. The V gene is TRBV5-8, the J gene TRBJ2-1; D may match TRBD1 or TRBD2 (7 bases each). The sample in question was CD4+ or CD8+ T cells sorted from blood, obtained in a trial of the OX40 agonist ivuxolimab. The receptor's source is an adult with an advanced solid tumor such as melanoma, head and neck, liver or kidney cancer. The CDR3, as DNA: TGTGCCAGCAGCTTCCCAGCGGGGACAGCGAAAAATGAGCAGTTCTTC. It codes for CASSFPAGTAKNEQFF.